One and the same sample provided the 18 T cell receptor beta chains below, sequenced in a study of Ad26.COV2.S vaccination and SARS-CoV-2 variants. Documented treatment: 15 to 20 received Ad26.COV2.S at low or high dose, single or two shots; 5 received placebo; per-sample allocation not given. Repertoires come from day 63 after the first vaccine or placebo injection. Clones were sequenced by immunoSEQ multiplex PCR, and TCRdb holds only the in-frame ones, with some missing. The sample lists approximately 300,000 clones, 85% occurring once. The specimen comprised peripheral blood, sampled in a trial of Ad26.COV2.S vaccine versus placebo. All receptors come from a person between 18 and 65 years old who received the Ad26.COV2.S COVID-19 vaccine or a placebo.

The chain joins TRBV7-8 to TRBJ2-3; D is perhaps TRBD1 (6 bases). CDR3 length equals 14 residues. From germline, CDR1 is SGHVS and CDR2 FQNEAQ. The V and J ends lost 0 bases and 3 bases respectively, with 7 bases between them. CDR3 in DNA: TGTGCCAGCAGCTTAGCCACAGGGACAGATACGCAGTATTTT. This translates into CASSLATGTDTQYF.

The chain joins TRBV6-5 to TRBJ1-3; D is unresolved. The CDR3 is 15 amino acids. Per the germline V gene, CDR1 is MNHEY and CDR2 is SVGAGI. V was pared by 0 bases and J by 4 bases, with 10 bases between. The CDR3 spells CASSYSKHLGNTIYF. The CDR3 nucleotides are TGTGCCAGCAGTTACTCGAAACATTTAGGAAACACCATATATTTT.

The chain recombines TRBV7-9 with TRBJ1-5, with D possibly being TRBD1 (5 bases). V shed 4 bases and J shed 7 bases, with 11 bases lying between them. Germline values: CDR1 SEHNR, CDR2 FQNEAQ (reference sequence). This CDR3 has 13 residues. The CDR3 DNA is TGTGCCAGCAGCTCTCAGGGTAGGCAGCCCCAGCATTTT. It specifies CASSSQGRQPQHF.

The V gene is TRBV2, the J gene TRBJ2-7; 11 nucleotides align to TRBD2. Germline-derived CDR1 and CDR2 are SNHLY and FYNNEI. The V gene end was trimmed by 4 bases and the J gene end by 3 bases; junction bases not matched to a gene: 5. CDR3 length: 15 amino acids. The CDR3 spells CASSVGLAGGYEQYF. CDR3 in DNA: TGTGCCAGCAGTGTGGGGCTAGCGGGGGGCTACGAGCAGTACTTC.

V and J are TRBV19 and TRBJ2-7; D possibly corresponds to TRBD1 (5 bases). Germline-derived CDR1 and CDR2 are LNHDA and SQIVND (reference sequence). Trimming took 4 bases from V and 5 from J, leaving 18 bases between them. CDR3 length equals 15 residues. The CDR3 loop is CASSTGQVRGDEQYF. The CDR3 nucleotides read TGTGCCAGTAGTACAGGCCAAGTAAGGGGTGACGAGCAGTACTTC.

The chain carries TRBV7-9 and TRBJ1-5; D might be TRBD1 (5 bases). The V end was cut by 3 bases, the J end by 4 bases, with 10 bases between. This CDR3 has 14 residues. Germline CDR1 SEHNR, CDR2 FQNEAQ (reference sequence). CDR3 DNA: TGTGCCAGCAGCTTCCGAGGGACGAATCAGCCCCAGCATTTT. It codes for CASSFRGTNQPQHF. The full variable domain, rest sourced from reference TRBV7-9 and TRBJ1-5, is DTGVSQNPRHKITKRGQNVTFRCDPISEHNRLYWYRQTLGQGPEFLTYFQNEAQLEKSRLLSDRFSAERPKGSFSTLEIQRTEQGDSAMYLCASSFRGTNQPQHFGDGTRLSIL.

The chain employs TRBV28 and TRBJ2-3; D is ambiguous. V shed 5 bases and J shed 3 bases, with 12 bases lying between them. CDR3 length equals 14 residues. Germline values: CDR1 MDHEN, CDR2 SYDVKM. The CDR3 sequence is CASSPILGTDTQYF. In nucleotides, the CDR3 is TGTGCCAGCAGTCCGATCTTAGGGACAGATACGCAGTATTTT.

This chain links TRBV6-5 with TRBJ1-4, with 7 positions matching TRBD1. Germline V gene data show CDR1 as MNHEY and CDR2 as SVGAGI. The CDR3 is 15 residues long. The V gene end was trimmed by 5 bases and the J gene end by 7 bases; junction bases not matched to a gene: 10. CDR3 residues: CASSPRQGLGEKLFF. CDR3 DNA sequence: TGTGCCAGCAGTCCACGACAGGGTTTGGGTGAAAAACTGTTTTTT.

The rearrangement joins TRBV16 to TRBJ1-1; D is ambiguous. There are 15 residues in the CDR3. Germline loops: CDR1 KGHSY, CDR2 FQNENV. Trimming left V 0 bases short and J 5 bases short, with 13 bases between. DNA for the CDR3: TGTGCCAGCAGCCAATCGAGCCTGAGACGGACTGAAGCTTTCTTT. This gives the protein CASSQSSLRRTEAFF.

The rearrangement uses TRBV28 and TRBJ1-2; no definite D call. The V gene lost 6 bases and the J gene lost 0 bases, with 8 bases spanning the gap. This CDR3 has 13 amino acids. Germline assignment: CDR1 MDHEN and CDR2 SYDVKM. CDR3 sequence reads: CASSPGSNYGYTF. The CDR3 region has the DNA TGTGCCAGCAGCCCCGGATCTAACTATGGCTACACCTTC.

This clone has just one count. The chain uses TRBV27 and TRBJ1-6; D is ambiguous. This CDR3 spans 12 amino acids. Germline lookup yields CDR1 MNHEY and CDR2 SMNVEV (reference sequence). With 6 bases removed from V and 10 bases from J, the gap between germline ends came to 10 bases. The CDR3 loop is CASRLLGSPLHF. As DNA, the CDR3 is TGTGCCAGCAGGCTACTCGGATCACCCCTCCACTTT.

This sequence joins TRBV12-3 or TRBV12-4 and TRBJ2-3, with D possibly TRBD2 on 5 matching bases. The CDR3 has 12 residues. V lost 6 bases and J 9 bases, leaving 13 bases between the germline ends. As DNA, the CDR3 is TGTGCCAGCAGGGAAGGGTGGGAGACGCAGTATTTT. Its protein is CASREGWETQYF.

Regarding this clone: A read error may account for a junction end that differs from germline. This chain connects TRBV7-7 to TRBJ2-6, with TRBD1 identical over 7 bases. CDR1 and CDR2 (germline): SSHAT, FNYEAQ (reference sequence). The CDR3 length is 15 residues. CDR3 loop: CASSRGSLGANVLTF. The CDR3 nucleotides read TGTGCTAGCAGCAGGGGGAGTTTGGGGGCCAACGTCCTGACTTTC.

V is TRBV11-3 and J is TRBJ2-1, with 14 bases aligning to TRBD2. J was trimmed by 6 bases and V by 1 base; bases with no gene match: 5. The V gene's germline CDR1 is SGHNT and CDR2 YENEEA. The CDR3 spans 17 residues. Here the CDR3 reads CASSLGLAGGQGNEQFF. CDR3 nucleotides: TGTGCCAGCAGCTTAGGACTAGCGGGGGGGCAGGGCAATGAGCAGTTCTTC.

This clone was observed a handful of times. The CDR3 nucleotides are TGCGCCAGCAGCCCGCAGGGAGCCGTCGAGCAGTACTTC. It specifies CASSPQGAVEQYF. The chain has TRBV5-1 and TRBJ2-7, with D tentatively TRBD1 or TRBD2 (5 bases each). V lost 4 bases and J lost 6, with 14 bases in between. Germline CDR1 is SGHRS and CDR2 is YFSETQ. The CDR3 is 13 residues long.

The chain recombines TRBV7-6 with TRBJ1-2; D might be TRBD1 (5 bases). Germline V CDR1 and CDR2: SGHVS, FNYEAQ. The CDR3 contains 12 residues. Deletions cut 8 bases from V and 3 bases from J, with 10 bases between. CDR3 sequence reads: CASGRGDYGYTF. The CDR3 DNA is TGTGCCAGCGGTAGGGGTGACTATGGCTACACCTTC.

This chain connects TRBV2 to TRBJ2-7; TRBD1 matches 10 bases. The CDR3 loop spans 13 amino acids. Germline CDR1 is SNHLY and CDR2 is FYNNEI. J gave up 7 bases and V 8 bases, and 8 bases lay outside the gene matches. DNA for the CDR3: TGTGCCAGCGGGGGACAGGGGTTCTTAGAGCAGTACTTC. Amino acids: CASGGQGFLEQYF.

This chain connects TRBV11-2 to TRBJ2-7; 8 nucleotides align to TRBD1. The CDR3 runs to 15 residues. Per germline, CDR1 SGHAT and CDR2 FQNNGV. The V gene end was trimmed by 7 bases and the J gene end by 3 bases; junction bases not matched to a gene: 11. The CDR3 region has the DNA TGTGCCAGCACCATAGGGGGGACAGGCATCTACGAGCAGTACTTC. This codes for CASTIGGTGIYEQYF.